These T cell receptor beta chains were read from a single sample in a study of T cell repertoires in cytomegalovirus infection. These receptors have no known antigen. TCRdb reprocessed the reads via MiXCR and lists one record per CDR3 protein. The sample shows 900,000 to 950,000 distinct CDR3 sequences, 30% to 40% of them seen only once. Sequenced here: cultured CD8+ T cells from PBMCs, sampled from culture after CMV antigen stimulation. The receptors shown here come from a human donor in good health (CMV status not recorded). Some clones in this sample may be carry-over from other donors' samples. Both conserved end residues are trimmed from each CDR3. Each record gives: V gene, CDR3 protein.

TRBV20-1 SARPISYNEQF
TRBV12-3/TRBV12-4 ASNFPSTGVMNTEAF
TRBV13 ASSLASERYNEQF
TRBV12-3/TRBV12-4 ASSFSRRSSGGTYEHY
TRBV4-1 ASSPRETSGGERDEQF
TRBV6-1 ASSTPATGGLGYT
TRBV24-1 ATSGGDTQRETQY
TRBV5-4 ASSARDTPEETQY
TRBV7-9 ASSLADGTKFYNEQF
TRBV27 ASSLSAGTGRAQY
TRBV14 ASSQDGTTGRRYTEAF
TRBV4-2 ASSQDPEPGLNTEAF
TRBV29-1 SVGDRSNYGYT
TRBV7-6 VSSFSGQGRIYGYT
TRBV6-2/TRBV6-3 ASGHERTGELF
TRBV4-1 ASSQSGGWYNEQF
TRBV6-2/TRBV6-3 ASRSPRTATDTQY
TRBV4-1 ASSQAVARVETQY
TRBV2 ASSGPRDVGTTEAF
TRBV7-9 ASSTFPSYEQY